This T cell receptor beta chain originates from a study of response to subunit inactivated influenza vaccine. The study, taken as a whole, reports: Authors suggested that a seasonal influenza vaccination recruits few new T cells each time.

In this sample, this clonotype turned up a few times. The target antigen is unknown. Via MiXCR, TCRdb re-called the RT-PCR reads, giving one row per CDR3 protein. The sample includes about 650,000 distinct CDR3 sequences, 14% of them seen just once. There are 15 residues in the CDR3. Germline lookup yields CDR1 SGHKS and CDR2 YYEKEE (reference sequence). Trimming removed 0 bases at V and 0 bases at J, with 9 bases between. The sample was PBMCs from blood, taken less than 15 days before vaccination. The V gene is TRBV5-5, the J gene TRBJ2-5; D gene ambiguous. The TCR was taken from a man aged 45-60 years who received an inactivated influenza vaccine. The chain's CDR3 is CASSLVSANQETQYF. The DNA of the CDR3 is TGTGCCAGCAGCTTGGTTTCAGCTAACCAAGAGACCCAGTACTTC.